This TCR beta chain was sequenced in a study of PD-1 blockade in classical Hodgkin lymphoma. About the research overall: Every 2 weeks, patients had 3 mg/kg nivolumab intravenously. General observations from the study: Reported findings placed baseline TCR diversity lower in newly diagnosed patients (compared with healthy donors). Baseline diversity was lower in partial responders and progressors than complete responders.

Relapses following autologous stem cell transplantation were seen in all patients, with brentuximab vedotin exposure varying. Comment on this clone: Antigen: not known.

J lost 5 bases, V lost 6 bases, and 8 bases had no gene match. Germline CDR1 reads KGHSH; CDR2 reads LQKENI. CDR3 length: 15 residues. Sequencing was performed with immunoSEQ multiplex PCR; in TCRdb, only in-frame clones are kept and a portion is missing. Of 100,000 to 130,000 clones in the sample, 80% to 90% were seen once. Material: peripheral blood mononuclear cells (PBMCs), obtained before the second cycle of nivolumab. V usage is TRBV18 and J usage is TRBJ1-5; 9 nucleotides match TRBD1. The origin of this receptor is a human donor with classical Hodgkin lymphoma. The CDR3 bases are TGTGCCAGCTCCTTGACCGGGACAGGGTATCAGCCCCAGCATTTT. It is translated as CASSLTGTGYQPQHF.